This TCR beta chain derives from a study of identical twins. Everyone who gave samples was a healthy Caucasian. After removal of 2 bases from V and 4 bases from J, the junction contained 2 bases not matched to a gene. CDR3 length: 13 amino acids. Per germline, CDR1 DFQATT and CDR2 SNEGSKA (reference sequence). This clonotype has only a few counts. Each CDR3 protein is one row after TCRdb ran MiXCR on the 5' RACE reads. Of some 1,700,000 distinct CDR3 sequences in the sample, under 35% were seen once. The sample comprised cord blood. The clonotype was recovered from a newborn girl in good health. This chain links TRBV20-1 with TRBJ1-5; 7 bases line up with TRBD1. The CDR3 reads CSARSQGNQPQHF. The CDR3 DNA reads TGCAGTGCTAGATCACAGGGGAATCAGCCCCAGCATTTT.